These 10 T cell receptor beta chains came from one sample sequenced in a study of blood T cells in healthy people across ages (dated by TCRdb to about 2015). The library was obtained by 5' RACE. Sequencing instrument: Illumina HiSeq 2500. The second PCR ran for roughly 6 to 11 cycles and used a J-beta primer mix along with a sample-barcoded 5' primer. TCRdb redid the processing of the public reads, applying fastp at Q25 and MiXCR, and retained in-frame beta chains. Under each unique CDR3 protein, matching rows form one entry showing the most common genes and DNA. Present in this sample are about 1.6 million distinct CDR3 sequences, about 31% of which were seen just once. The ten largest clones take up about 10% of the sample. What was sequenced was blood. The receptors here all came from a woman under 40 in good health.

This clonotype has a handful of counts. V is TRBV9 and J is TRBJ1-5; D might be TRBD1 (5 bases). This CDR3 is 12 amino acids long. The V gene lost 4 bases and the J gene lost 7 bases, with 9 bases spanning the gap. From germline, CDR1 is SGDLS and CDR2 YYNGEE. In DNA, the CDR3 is TGTGCCAGCAGCCCTGGACACCAGCCCCAGCATTTT. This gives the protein CASSPGHQPQHF.

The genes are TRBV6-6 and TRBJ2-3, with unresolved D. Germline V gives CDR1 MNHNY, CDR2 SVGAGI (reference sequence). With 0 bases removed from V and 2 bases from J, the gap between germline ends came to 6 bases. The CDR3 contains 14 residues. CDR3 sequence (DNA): TGTGCCAGCAGTTACTCTTCCCCCACAGATACGCAGTATTTT. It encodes CASSYSSPTDTQYF.

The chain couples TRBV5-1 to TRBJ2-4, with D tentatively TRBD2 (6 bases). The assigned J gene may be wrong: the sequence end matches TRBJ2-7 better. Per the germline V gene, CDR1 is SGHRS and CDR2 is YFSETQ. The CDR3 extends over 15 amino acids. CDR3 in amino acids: CASSSIERANYEQYF. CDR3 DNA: TGCGCCAGCAGCTCGATTGAGCGGGCCAACTACGAGCAGTACTTC.

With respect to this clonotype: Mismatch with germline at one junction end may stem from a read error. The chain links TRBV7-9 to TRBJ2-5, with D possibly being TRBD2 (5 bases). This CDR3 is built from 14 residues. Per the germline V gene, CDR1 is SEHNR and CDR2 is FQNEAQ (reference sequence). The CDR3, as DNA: TGTGCCAACAGCCTTAGCGTAACGGGAGAGACCCAGTACTTC. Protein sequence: CANSLSVTGETQYF.

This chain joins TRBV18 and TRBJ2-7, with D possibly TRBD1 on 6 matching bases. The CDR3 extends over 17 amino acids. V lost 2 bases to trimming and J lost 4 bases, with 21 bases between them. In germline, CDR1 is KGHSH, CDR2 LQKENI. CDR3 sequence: CASSPGFPGQRTYEQYF. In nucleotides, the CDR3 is TGTGCCAGCTCACCAGGCTTTCCCGGACAGAGAACTTACGAGCAGTACTTC. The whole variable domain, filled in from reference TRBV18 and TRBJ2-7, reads NAGVMQNPRHLVRRRGQEARLRCSPMKGHSHVYWYRQLPEEGLKFMVYLQKENIIDESGMPKERFSAEFPKEGPSILRIQQVVRGDSAAYFCASSPGFPGQRTYEQYFGPGTRLTVT.

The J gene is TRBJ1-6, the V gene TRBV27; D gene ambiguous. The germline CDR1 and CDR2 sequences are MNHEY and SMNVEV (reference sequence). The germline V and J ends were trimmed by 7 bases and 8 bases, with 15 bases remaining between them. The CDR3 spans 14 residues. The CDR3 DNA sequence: TGTGCCAGCACCTACCTCCTTGGGGATTCACCCCTCCACTTT. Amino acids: CASTYLLGDSPLHF.

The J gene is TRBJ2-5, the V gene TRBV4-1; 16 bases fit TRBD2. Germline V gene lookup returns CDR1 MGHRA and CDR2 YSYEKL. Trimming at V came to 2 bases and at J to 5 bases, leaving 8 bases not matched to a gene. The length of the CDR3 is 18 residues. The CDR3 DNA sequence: TGCGCCAGCAGCCAACCCATCCAGGGACTAGCGGGAGGGGAGACCCAGTACTTC. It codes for CASSQPIQGLAGGETQYF.

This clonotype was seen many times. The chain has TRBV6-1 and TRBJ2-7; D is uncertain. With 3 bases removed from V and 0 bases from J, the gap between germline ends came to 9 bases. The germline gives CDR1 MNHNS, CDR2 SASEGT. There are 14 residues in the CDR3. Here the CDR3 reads CASSEQPLSYEQYF. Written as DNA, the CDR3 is TGTGCCAGCAGTGAGCAGCCCCTCTCCTACGAGCAGTACTTC.

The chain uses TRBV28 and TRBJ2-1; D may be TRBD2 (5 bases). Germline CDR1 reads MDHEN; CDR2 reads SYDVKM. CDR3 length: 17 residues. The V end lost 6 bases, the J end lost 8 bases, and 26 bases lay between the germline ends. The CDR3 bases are TGTGCCAGCAGCGACCCCCTTAAAGCGGTCCCTAGGGATGAGCAGTTCTTC. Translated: CASSDPLKAVPRDEQFF.

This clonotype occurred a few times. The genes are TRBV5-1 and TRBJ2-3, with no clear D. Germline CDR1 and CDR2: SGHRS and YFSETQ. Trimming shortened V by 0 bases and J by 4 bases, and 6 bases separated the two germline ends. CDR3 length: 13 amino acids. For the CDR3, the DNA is TGCGCCAGCAGCTTGGCGGCGCCAGATACGCAGTATTTT. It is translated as CASSLAAPDTQYF. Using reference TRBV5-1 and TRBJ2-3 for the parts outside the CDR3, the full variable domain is KAGVTQTPRYLIKTRGQQVTLSCSPISGHRSVSWYQQTPGQGLQFLFEYFSETQRNKGNFPGRFSGRQFSNSRSEMNVSTLELGDSALYLCASSLAAPDTQYFGPGTRLTVL.